These T cell receptor beta chains were read from a single sample in a study of human T cells and chemical hapten exposure. TCRdb used MiXCR to reprocess the RACE reads, holding one entry per CDR3 protein. The sample yields about 140,000 distinct CDR3 sequences, 12% seen once. The starting material was whole blood, obtained in connection with sensitization to the hapten diphenylcyclopropenone (DPC). The source is a woman between 45 and 65 years old with alopecia areata. Some clones in this sample may be carry-over from other donors' samples. The CDR3 runs from the conserved cysteine through the conserved F or W. Each record gives: J gene, V gene, CDR3 protein.

J gene: TRBJ2-1
V gene: TRBV5-4
CDR3 protein: CASSRRGLAGDNEQFF

J gene: TRBJ2-7
V gene: TRBV19
CDR3 protein: CASSNRPYEQYF

J gene: TRBJ2-7
V gene: TRBV7-2
CDR3 protein: CASSFVKKQYF

J gene: TRBJ1-5
V gene: TRBV7-9
CDR3 protein: CASSLGTGDYQPQHF

J gene: TRBJ2-2
V gene: TRBV7-2
CDR3 protein: CASSSRLAGGRAGELFF

J gene: TRBJ1-4
V gene: TRBV20-1
CDR3 protein: CSARDRLTDEKLFF

J gene: TRBJ2-4
V gene: TRBV12-3/TRBV12-4
CDR3 protein: CASSLIAARIQYF

J gene: TRBJ2-3
V gene: TRBV11-2
CDR3 protein: CASSSLDTQYF

J gene: TRBJ1-4
V gene: TRBV7-2
CDR3 protein: CASSLVTGRSSEKLFF

J gene: TRBJ1-5
V gene: TRBV6-4
CDR3 protein: CASSPEAAGGPQHF

J gene: TRBJ1-4
V gene: TRBV10-3
CDR3 protein: CAISEDGNEKLFF

J gene: TRBJ2-7
V gene: TRBV5-1
CDR3 protein: CASSATGGLSYEQYF

J gene: TRBJ2-3
V gene: TRBV29-1
CDR3 protein: CSVGGGGPDTQYF

J gene: TRBJ2-5
V gene: TRBV2
CDR3 protein: CASSREMQETQYF

J gene: TRBJ1-1
V gene: TRBV12-3/TRBV12-4
CDR3 protein: CASSQGLGTEAFF

J gene: TRBJ1-6
V gene: TRBV12-3/TRBV12-4
CDR3 protein: CATRLGGDSPLHF

J gene: TRBJ2-3
V gene: TRBV12-3/TRBV12-4
CDR3 protein: CASRGGTGHTDTQYF

J gene: TRBJ2-7
V gene: TRBV7-8
CDR3 protein: CASSLELGRYEQYF

J gene: TRBJ2-1
V gene: TRBV20-1
CDR3 protein: CSATGGAWIGDEQFF

J gene: TRBJ2-7
V gene: TRBV3-1
CDR3 protein: CASSHPASSYEQYF

J gene: TRBJ2-7
V gene: TRBV27
CDR3 protein: CASRSSYEQYF

J gene: TRBJ1-1
V gene: TRBV5-4
CDR3 protein: CASSIPGQGHTEAFF

J gene: TRBJ1-5
V gene: TRBV7-2
CDR3 protein: CASSFRTGRGNQPQHF

J gene: TRBJ2-3
V gene: TRBV7-2
CDR3 protein: CASSLATSGTDTQYF

J gene: TRBJ1-1
V gene: TRBV20-1
CDR3 protein: CSADRDAGDTEAFF